The 30 T cell receptor beta chains presented below share a single source sample, sequenced in a study of yellow fever vaccine responses in identical twins. MiXCR was run by TCRdb on the RT-PCR reads, yielding one entry per CDR3 protein. The sample yields under 6,000 distinct CDR3 sequences, just over 70% seen once. Source: T cells from blood (PBMCs), unsorted or a sorted subset (not recorded which), taken before or after yellow fever vaccination (not recorded which). These receptors all stem from a woman under 30 who received the yellow fever vaccine.

This rearrangement joins TRBV10-3 to TRBJ1-1; 7 nucleotides agree with TRBD1. Germline V CDR1 and CDR2: ENHRY, SYGVKD. V was pared by 2 bases and J by 2 bases, with 5 bases of the junction left unmatched. The CDR3 has 15 amino acids. CDR3 sequence (DNA): TGTGCCATCAGTGAGCCCGGACAGGTAAACACTGAAGCTTTCTTT. Amino acids: CAISEPGQVNTEAFF.

The table lists this clonotype with a few counts. The chain joins TRBV20-1 to TRBJ2-3; no clear D. The CDR3 is 11 residues long. V lost 6 bases, J lost 3 bases, and 7 bases lay in between. The germline V gene has CDR1 DFQATT and CDR2 SNEGSKA (reference sequence). The CDR3 spells CSATTTDTQYF. The CDR3 region has the DNA TGCAGTGCCACCACGACAGATACGCAGTATTTT.

V usage is TRBV4-2 and J usage is TRBJ2-2, with 9 bases that match TRBD2. CDR3 length equals 16 residues. V was clipped by 4 bases and J by 0 bases; unmatched bases: 3. Germline loops: CDR1 LGHNA, CDR2 YNFKEQ. Here the CDR3 DNA reads TGTGCCAGCAGCCCCGGGACTAGCTCGAACACCGGGGAGCTGTTTTTT. Translating it yields CASSPGTSSNTGELFF.

In nucleotides, the CDR3 is TGTGCCAGCAGCACAGGGGGGACTAGCGGGGAGAGGTCCTACAATGAGCAGTTCTTC. Amino acid sequence: CASSTGGTSGERSYNEQFF. The chain uses TRBV4-2 and TRBJ2-1; 13 bases fit TRBD2. V lost 5 bases, J lost 1 base, and 11 bases stayed unmatched. There are 19 residues in the CDR3. The V gene's germline CDR1 is LGHNA and CDR2 YNFKEQ.

This clonotype was observed a single time. This chain links TRBV5-1 with TRBJ2-1; D unresolved. This CDR3 is built from 13 residues. V was pared by 0 bases and J by 7 bases, with 8 bases between. Germline V gene sequence: CDR1 SGHRS, CDR2 YFSETQ. The CDR3 loop reads CASSLGVSNEQFF. For the CDR3, the DNA is TGCGCCAGCAGCTTGGGGGTCTCGAATGAGCAGTTCTTC.

The chain carries TRBV4-3 and TRBJ2-1; D call uncertain. V lost 4 bases and J 2 bases, leaving 12 bases between the germline ends. The length of the CDR3 is 15 residues. Germline assignment: CDR1 LGHNA and CDR2 YSLEER. CDR3 in amino acids: CASSRALSAYNEQFF. CDR3 nucleotides: TGCGCCAGCAGCCGGGCCTTAAGCGCCTACAATGAGCAGTTCTTC.

The V gene is TRBV2, the J gene TRBJ2-1; D not resolved. The V and J ends lost 8 bases and 6 bases respectively, with 8 bases between them. The CDR3 covers 11 residues. Germline lookup yields CDR1 SNHLY and CDR2 FYNNEI. CDR3 in DNA: TGTGCCAGCCTTTTGGGCAATGAGCAGTTCTTC. It yields the protein CASLLGNEQFF.

The chain links TRBV12-3 or TRBV12-4 to TRBJ2-7, with 8 bases that match TRBD1. This CDR3 has 14 amino acids. The junction had 5 bases not matched to a gene; V was cut back by 3 bases and J by 4 bases. CDR3 amino acids: CASSFRDRPYEQYF. DNA of the CDR3: TGTGCCAGCAGTTTCCGGGACAGGCCGTACGAGCAGTACTTC.

The V call is TRBV5-1, the J call TRBJ2-3, with D possibly being TRBD1 or TRBD2 (5 bases each). V lost 4 bases, J lost 2 bases, and 17 bases lay in between. Per the germline V gene, CDR1 is SGHRS and CDR2 is YFSETQ. The CDR3 is 16 residues long. DNA for the CDR3: TGCGCCAGCAGCGGTGGATCGGGACGCGACACAGATACGCAGTATTTT. It codes for CASSGGSGRDTDTQYF.

The rearrangement uses TRBV29-1 and TRBJ2-6; D unresolved. The V end lost 2 bases, the J end lost 0 bases, and 5 bases lay between the germline ends. Germline-derived CDR1 and CDR2 are SQVTM and ANQGSEA. The length of the CDR3 is 14 residues. CDR3 in amino acids: CSVEQDSGANVLTF. CDR3 bases: TGCAGCGTTGAACAGGACTCTGGGGCCAACGTCCTGACTTTC.

The rearrangement joins TRBV20-1 to TRBJ2-1; 12 nucleotides line up with TRBD2. The CDR3 totals 16 residues. Trimming took 4 bases from V and 3 from J; bases not matched to a gene: 7. Germline V gene data show CDR1 as DFQATT and CDR2 as SNEGSKA (reference sequence). The CDR3 spells CSANSPSGGDYNEQFF. Written as DNA, the CDR3 is TGCAGTGCTAACTCCCCTAGCGGGGGGGACTACAATGAGCAGTTCTTC.

This clonotype was picked up a small number of times. This sequence joins TRBV6-1 and TRBJ2-1; 9 nucleotides match TRBD2. CDR3 length: 15 residues. Germline-derived CDR1 and CDR2 are MNHNS and SASEGT. Trimming at V came to 3 bases and at J to 1 base, leaving 1 base not matched to a gene. The CDR3 sequence: CASSEAGGSYNEQFF. DNA of the CDR3: TGTGCCAGCAGTGAGGCGGGAGGGTCCTACAATGAGCAGTTCTTC.

The CDR3 nucleotides read TGCAGTGCTGCCCCTAGCGGGCCCTCCTACAATGAGCAGTTCTTC. This encodes CSAAPSGPSYNEQFF. The rearrangement uses TRBV20-1 and TRBJ2-1; 8 bases match TRBD2. V dropped 5 bases and J dropped 0; count of bases not matched to a gene: 6. This CDR3 spans 15 amino acids. CDR1 and CDR2 (germline): DFQATT, SNEGSKA (reference sequence).

The J gene is TRBJ2-7, the V gene TRBV7-8; 8 bases line up with TRBD2. The CDR3 is 15 amino acids. Germline-derived CDR1 and CDR2 are SGHVS and FQNEAQ. Germline trimming cut 5 bases from V and 4 bases from J; bases unmatched to any gene: 10. The CDR3 protein is CASSPMAGGGYEQYF. The CDR3 region has the DNA TGTGCCAGCAGCCCTATGGCGGGGGGAGGATACGAGCAGTACTTC.

The chain combines TRBV11-2 with TRBJ2-5, with D uncertain. This CDR3 has 15 residues. V was trimmed by 5 bases and J by 1 base, leaving 14 bases between them. The germline V gene has CDR1 SGHAT and CDR2 FQNNGV. The CDR3 coding sequence is TGTGCCAGCAGCCTGTTCGTGGGTCTCCAAGAGACCCAGTACTTC. This gives the protein CASSLFVGLQETQYF.

The rearrangement links TRBV7-6 to TRBJ2-5; D is undetermined. The CDR3 totals 14 residues. Trimming cost V 6 bases and J 5 bases, with 16 bases left between them. Germline V CDR1 and CDR2: SGHVS, FNYEAQ. The CDR3 spells CASSSLVGGETQYF. CDR3 nucleotides: TGTGCCAGCAGTTCTCTAGTGGGCGGTGAGACCCAGTACTTC.

The V and J genes are TRBV27 and TRBJ2-7, with D tentatively TRBD1 (6 bases). Per the germline V gene, CDR1 is MNHEY and CDR2 is SMNVEV (reference sequence). CDR3 length equals 16 residues. The V and J ends lost 0 bases and 1 base respectively, with 13 bases between them. CDR3 sequence (DNA): TGTGCCAGCAGTTTATCGTCTTGGGACAAATCCTACGAGCAGTACTTC. The encoded protein is CASSLSSWDKSYEQYF.

This clonotype showed up just a few times. For the CDR3, the DNA is TGCGCCAGCAGTCAATCTCCTGGTCAGGGAGTCTGCGAGACCCAGTACTTC. Protein product: CASSQSPGQGVCETQYF. The chain recombines TRBV23-1 with TRBJ2-5; either TRBD1 or TRBD2 may supply D (5 bases each). TRBV23-1 has ORF status, its function being uncertain. The CDR3 sequence is 17 residues long. The V end was cut by 0 bases, the J end by 5 bases, with 19 bases between.

This clonotype was found once. The chain links TRBV12-3 or TRBV12-4 to TRBJ1-1; D gene unclear. This CDR3 spans 11 amino acids. The V end was cut by 3 bases, the J end by 3 bases, with 2 bases between. The CDR3 nucleotides read TGTGCCAGCAGTTTTTACACTGAAGCTTTCTTT. Translating it yields CASSFYTEAFF.

The chain combines TRBV29-1 with TRBJ1-5, with 11 bases aligning to TRBD1. The CDR3 spans 13 residues. The germline V gene encodes CDR1 SQVTM and CDR2 ANQGSEA. The trim removed 6 bases at V and 7 bases at J, leaving 5 bases unmatched. The CDR3 DNA follows: TGCAGCGTGGCGGGACAGGGGGAACAGCCCCAGCATTTT. Protein sequence: CSVAGQGEQPQHF.

Regarding this clonotype: One junction end does not reproduce the germline sequence, and a read error may be involved. This chain links TRBV29-1 with TRBJ2-1; D call uncertain. The CDR3 has 12 amino acids. From germline, CDR1 is SQVTM and CDR2 ANQGSEA. DNA for the CDR3: TGCAGAGTTGAAGACGGATACAATGAGCAGTTCTTC. Translated: CRVEDGYNEQFF.

This chain joins TRBV5-1 and TRBJ2-7, with D perhaps TRBD2 (6 bases). The CDR3 is made up of 15 amino acids. Germline loops: CDR1 SGHRS, CDR2 YFSETQ. V dropped 7 bases and J dropped 3 bases, with 20 bases sitting between them. The CDR3 nucleotides read TGCGCCAGCCGGCGGGACCTCGGCTCCAACTACGAGCAGTACTTC. Protein sequence: CASRRDLGSNYEQYF. Together with reference TRBV5-1 and TRBJ2-7, the CDR3 gives the full variable domain: KAGVTQTPRYLIKTRGQQVTLSCSPISGHRSVSWYQQTPGQGLQFLFEYFSETQRNKGNFPGRFSGRQFSNSRSEMNVSTLELGDSALYLCASRRDLGSNYEQYFGPGTRLTVT.

The J gene is TRBJ1-5, the V gene TRBV10-3; no clear D. This CDR3 region has 9 residues. With 11 bases removed from V and 6 bases from J, the gap between germline ends came to 5 bases. Germline CDR1 and CDR2: ENHRY and SYGVKD. This chain's CDR3 is CAAGQPQHF. The CDR3 bases are TGTGCCGCGGGTCAGCCCCAGCATTTT.

The CDR3 DNA reads TGCAGCGTGTCGACAGGGGAAGACACCATATATTTT. It codes for CSVSTGEDTIYF. V gene TRBV29-1 combines with J gene TRBJ1-3; 8 bases align to TRBD1. The CDR3 has 12 residues. Looked up from germline, CDR1 is SQVTM and CDR2 is ANQGSEA. J lost 8 bases, V lost 6 bases, and 6 bases had no gene match.

The chain is built from TRBV29-1 and TRBJ2-7; the D gene is possibly TRBD1 (6 bases). The CDR3 runs 12 residues. Trimming took 4 bases from V and 3 from J, leaving 10 bases between them. Per germline, CDR1 SQVTM and CDR2 ANQGSEA. The DNA of the CDR3 is TGCAGCGTTGGACAGGACAGCTACGAGCAGTACTTC. Translation: CSVGQDSYEQYF.

V usage is TRBV2 and J usage is TRBJ2-7; no firm D call. CDR1 is SNHLY, CDR2 FYNNEI, per germline. The V end lost 6 bases, the J end lost 0 bases, and 12 bases lay between the germline ends. This CDR3 comprises 14 residues. CDR3 protein: CASRKEVSSYEQYF. The CDR3 nucleotides are TGTGCCAGCAGAAAAGAAGTGAGCTCCTACGAGCAGTACTTC.

J is TRBJ2-3 and V is TRBV13; the match to TRBD1 covers 7 bases. Trimming at V came to 4 bases and at J to 2 bases, leaving 9 bases not matched to a gene. Germline CDR1 and CDR2: PRHDT and FYEKMQ (reference sequence). The CDR3 totals 16 residues. The DNA for the CDR3 is TGTGCCAGCAGCTCCGTGGACAGGAGACTCACAGATACGCAGTATTTT. This encodes CASSSVDRRLTDTQYF.

In DNA, the CDR3 is TGTGCCAGCAGTAGGGTTCCGAGCACAGATACGCAGTATTTT. It encodes CASSRVPSTDTQYF. The rearrangement joins TRBV6-1 to TRBJ2-3; no clear D. The CDR3 spans 14 residues. Germline-derived CDR1 and CDR2 are MNHNS and SASEGT. The ends were cut back, 5 bases at V and 0 bases at J, with 9 bases in the middle.

The V gene is TRBV27, the J gene TRBJ1-2, with D maybe TRBD1 (5 bases). Deletions cut 6 bases from V and 4 bases from J, with 12 bases between. CDR1 is MNHEY, CDR2 SMNVEV, per germline (reference sequence). This CDR3 contains 13 residues. CDR3 bases: TGTGCCAGCAGGCCCACAGGTGCCTATGGCTACACCTTC. This encodes CASRPTGAYGYTF.

V usage is TRBV4-2 and J usage is TRBJ2-1; 7 positions agree with TRBD2. After removal of 2 bases from V and 0 bases from J, the junction contained 4 bases not matched to a gene. The CDR3 contains 16 residues. CDR1 is LGHNA and CDR2 is YNFKEQ in the germline V gene. The CDR3: CASSQSGVSSYNEQFF. CDR3 coding DNA: TGTGCCAGCAGCCAAAGCGGGGTTAGCTCCTACAATGAGCAGTTCTTC.